This is a list of T cell receptor beta chains from one sample in a study of T cells in Graves' hyperthyroidism and ophthalmopathy. A single record per CDR3 protein comes from TCRdb applying MiXCR to the multiplex PCR reads. The repertoire holds approximately 530,000 distinct CDR3 sequences, with nearly 20% as singletons. The sample taken for sequencing was blood. These receptors originate from a man between 35 and 55 years old with Graves' ophthalmopathy. The CDR3 runs from the conserved cysteine through the conserved F or W. The order of the fields is clone size, J gene, D gene, V gene, CDR3 protein, CDR3 DNA. A D gene is named only where the DNA matches it firmly. The size entry is marked missing in some rows and otherwise reads once, few, many or a size class.

once TRBJ2-1 TRBD1 TRBV5-1 CASSRGQESSYNEQFF TGCGCCAGCAGCCGGGGACAGGAGAGCTCCTACAATGAGCAGTTCTTC
NA TRBJ2-1 TRBD2 TRBV7-8 CASSVRTGLAGGGEQFF TGTGCCAGCAGCGTGAGAACGGGACTAGCGGGGGGAGGTGAGCAGTTCTTC
NA TRBJ1-1 NA TRBV29-1 CSVGQSTEAFF TGCAGCGTTGGTCAGTCAACTGAAGCTTTCTTT
NA TRBJ2-3 NA TRBV6-1 CASRRTGTRFWSTDTQYF TGTGCCAGCAGACGCACCGGGACAAGGTTCTGGAGCACAGATACGCAGTATTTT
NA TRBJ2-2 TRBD2 TRBV11-3 CASSPGWGGNTGELFF TGTGCCAGCAGCCCCGGTTGGGGGGGGAACACCGGGGAGCTGTTTTTT
many TRBJ1-2 NA TRBV9 CASSGAGQTYGYTF TGTGCCAGCAGCGGCGCAGGACAGACTTATGGCTACACCTTC
NA TRBJ2-5 TRBD2 TRBV6-2/TRBV6-3 CASSDTSSGQETQYF TGTGCCAGCAGTGACACCTCTAGCGGCCAAGAGACCCAGTACTTC
many TRBJ2-5 TRBD2 TRBV2 CASSLGTRSMETQYF TGTGCCAGCAGCCTCGGGACTAGAAGTATGGAGACCCAGTACTTC
NA TRBJ1-1 NA TRBV14 CASSQDLVLGIVTEAFF TGTGCCAGCAGCCAAGATCTGGTGTTGGGAATAGTCACTGAAGCTTTCTTT
many TRBJ2-1 TRBD2 TRBV28 CASKTPGLAATEQFF TGTGCCAGCAAAACACCGGGACTAGCGGCCACGGAGCAGTTCTTC
NA TRBJ2-1 TRBD2 TRBV3-1 CASSQVIAGVSYNEQFF TGTGCCAGCAGCCAAGTTATCGCGGGGGTCTCCTACAATGAGCAGTTCTTC
many TRBJ2-5 TRBD2 TRBV28 CASSFQGLAGETQYF TGTGCCAGCAGTTTCCAGGGACTAGCGGGGGAGACCCAGTACTTC
many TRBJ1-5 NA TRBV28 CASIPVAGTYSNQPQHF TGTGCCAGCATCCCTGTTGCAGGCACATATAGCAATCAGCCCCAGCATTTT
NA TRBJ2-7 NA TRBV29-1 CSAEFGGSYEQYF TGCAGCGCCGAATTCGGGGGTAGCTACGAGCAGTACTTC
NA TRBJ2-7 NA TRBV6-2/TRBV6-3 CASRSGHKYEQYF TGTGCCAGCAGGTCGGGACACAAGTACGAGCAGTACTTC
many TRBJ1-5 NA TRBV2 CASSERDTIRQPQHF TGTGCCAGCAGTGAAAGAGACACCATCAGACAGCCCCAGCATTTT
NA TRBJ2-3 TRBD1 TRBV6-1 CASRPQGNTQYF TGTGCCAGCAGACCACAGGGGAATACGCAGTATTTT
NA TRBJ2-3 TRBD2 TRBV2 CASSVSGLADTDTQYF TGTGCCAGCAGTGTTTCGGGACTAGCGGACACAGATACGCAGTATTTT
many TRBJ1-1 NA TRBV5-1 CASSLKSMNTEAFF TGCGCCAGCAGCTTAAAGTCAATGAACACTGAAGCTTTCTTT
few TRBJ1-1 NA TRBV3-1 CASSQTEQGSPPIF TGTGCCAGCAGCCAGACGGAACAGGGCTCCCCTCCCATCTTT
few TRBJ1-2 TRBD1 TRBV20-1 CSARDLRDRGYGYTF TGCAGTGCTAGAGATTTGAGGGACAGGGGCTATGGCTACACCTTC
few TRBJ1-6 NA TRBV6-5 CASSYADTDNSPLHF TGTGCCAGCAGTTACGCGGACACAGATAATTCACCCCTCCACTTT
few TRBJ2-1 TRBD2 TRBV15 CATRATQRGLRNEQFF TGTGCCACCAGAGCTACCCAGCGGGGGCTAAGGAATGAGCAGTTCTTC
once TRBJ2-7 TRBD2 TRBV20-1 CSALREGSPYEQYF TGCAGTGCCCTCCGGGAGGGGAGTCCCTACGAGCAGTACTTC
few TRBJ2-1 NA TRBV18 CASSPLHSYNEQFF TGTGCCAGCTCACCACTTCACAGTTACAATGAGCAGTTCTTC
NA TRBJ1-6 NA TRBV27 CASSEGGWPPLHF TGTGCCAGCAGCGAGGGGGGCTGGCCACCCCTCCACTTT
many TRBJ1-1 NA TRBV20-1 CSAPNLGDTEAFF TGCAGTGCTCCTAACCTGGGGGACACTGAAGCTTTCTTT
many TRBJ1-1 NA TRBV6-7 CASSYEDSGNTEAFF TGTGCCAGCAGTTACGAGGACAGTGGGAACACTGAAGCTTTCTTT
few TRBJ2-3 TRBD2 TRBV18 CASSPPGLAGGDTQYF TGTGCCAGCTCACCACCGGGACTAGCGGGAGGAGATACGCAGTATTTT
NA TRBJ2-7 NA TRBV2 CAIPSLPLGTGEQYF TGTGCCATCCCTTCTCTCCCTCTGGGGACCGGCGAGCAGTACTTC
NA TRBJ2-5 NA TRBV7-9 CASSLVANPGETQYF TGTGCCAGCAGCTTAGTCGCTAACCCGGGGGAGACCCAGTACTTC
many TRBJ2-7 NA TRBV2 CASRGDYEQYF TGTGCCAGCAGGGGGGACTACGAGCAGTACTTC
NA TRBJ1-6 NA TRBV11-2 CASSPMPDSPLHF TGTGCCAGCAGCCCCATGCCTGATTCACCCCTCCACTTT
few TRBJ1-2 NA TRBV12-3/TRBV12-4 CASSPGLYGYTF TGTGCCAGCAGTCCGGGGCTCTATGGCTACACCTTC
NA TRBJ1-3 NA TRBV10-2 CASSEGTAINTIYF TGCGCCAGCAGTGAAGGGACTGCTATAAACACCATATATTTT